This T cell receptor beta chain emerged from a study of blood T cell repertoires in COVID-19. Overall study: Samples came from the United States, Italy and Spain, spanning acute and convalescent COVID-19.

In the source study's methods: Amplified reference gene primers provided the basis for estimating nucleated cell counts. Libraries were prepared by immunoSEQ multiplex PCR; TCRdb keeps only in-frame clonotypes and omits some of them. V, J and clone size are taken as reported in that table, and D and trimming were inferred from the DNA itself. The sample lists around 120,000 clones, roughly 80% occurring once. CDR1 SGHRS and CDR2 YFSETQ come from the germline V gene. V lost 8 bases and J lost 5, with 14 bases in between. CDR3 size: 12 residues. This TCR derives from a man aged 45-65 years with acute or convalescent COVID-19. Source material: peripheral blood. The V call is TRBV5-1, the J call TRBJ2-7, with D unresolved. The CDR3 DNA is TGCGCCAGTAGTAAATCCTTAGACGAGCAGTACTTC. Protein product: CASSKSLDEQYF.